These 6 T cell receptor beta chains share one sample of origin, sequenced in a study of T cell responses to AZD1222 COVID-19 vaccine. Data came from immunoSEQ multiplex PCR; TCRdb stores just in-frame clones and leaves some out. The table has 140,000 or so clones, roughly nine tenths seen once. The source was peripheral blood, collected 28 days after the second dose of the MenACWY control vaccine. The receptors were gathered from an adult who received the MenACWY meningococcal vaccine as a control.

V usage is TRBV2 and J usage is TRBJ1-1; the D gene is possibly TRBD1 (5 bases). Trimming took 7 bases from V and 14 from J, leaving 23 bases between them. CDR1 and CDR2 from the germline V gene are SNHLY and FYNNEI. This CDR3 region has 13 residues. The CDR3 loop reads CASTEVLAAGRFF. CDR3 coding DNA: TGTGCCAGCACGGAGGTCTTGGCGGCAGGGCGGTTCTTT.

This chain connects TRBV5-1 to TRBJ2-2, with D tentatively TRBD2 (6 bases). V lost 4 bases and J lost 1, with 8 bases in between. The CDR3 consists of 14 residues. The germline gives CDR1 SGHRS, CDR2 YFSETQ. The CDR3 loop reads CASSNSGNTGELFF. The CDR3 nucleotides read TGCGCCAGCAGCAATAGCGGGAACACCGGGGAGCTGTTTTTT.

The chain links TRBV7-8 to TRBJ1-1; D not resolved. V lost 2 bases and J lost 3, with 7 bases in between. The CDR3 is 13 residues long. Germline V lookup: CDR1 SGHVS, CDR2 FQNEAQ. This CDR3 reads CASSLIIDTEAFF. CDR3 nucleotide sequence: TGTGCCAGCAGCTTAATTATAGACACTGAAGCTTTCTTT.

CDR3 bases: TGTGCCAGCAGCGCGACAGGTTATAGCAATCAGCCCCAGCATTTT. Protein sequence: CASSATGYSNQPQHF. The V and J genes are TRBV9 and TRBJ1-5; a possible D gene is TRBD1 (6 bases). The CDR3 runs to 15 residues. Germline V gene sequence: CDR1 SGDLS, CDR2 YYNGEE. Trimming stripped 3 bases from V and 0 bases from J, with 10 bases between.

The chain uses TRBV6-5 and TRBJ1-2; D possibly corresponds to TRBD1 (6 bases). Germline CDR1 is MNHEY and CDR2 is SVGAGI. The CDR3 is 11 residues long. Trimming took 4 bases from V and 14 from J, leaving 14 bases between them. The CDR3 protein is CASSSGHLITF. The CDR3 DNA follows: TGTGCCAGCAGTTCGGGACATCTTATTACCTTC.

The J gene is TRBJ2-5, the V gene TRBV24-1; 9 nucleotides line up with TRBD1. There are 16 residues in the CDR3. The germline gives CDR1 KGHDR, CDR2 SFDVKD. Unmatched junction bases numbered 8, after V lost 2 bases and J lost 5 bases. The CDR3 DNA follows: TGTGCCACCAGTGATTGGGTTACAGGGGGCGGGGAGACCCAGTACTTC. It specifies CATSDWVTGGGETQYF.